This T cell receptor beta chain was captured in a study of spatial heterogeneity in lung cancer. Trimming left V 7 bases short and J 3 bases short, with 19 bases between. Germline CDR1 is MNHNS and CDR2 is SASEGT. The CDR3 length is 15 residues. This clonotype came up many times. This beta chain turned up in a library designed for alpha chains; as an off-target read, its abundance says little. Time point of the sample: sample taken at primary tumor resection. The cohort: around 77 early-stage, untreated non-small cell lung cancer patients. TCRdb reprocessed the 5' RACE reads with MiXCR, giving one entry per CDR3 protein. The sample consists of approximately 15,000 distinct CDR3 sequences, roughly 3.9% of them appearing once.

Sequences were derived from normal lung tissue next to the tumor, sampled at surgery. The chain combines TRBV6-1 with TRBJ2-7; D ambiguous. This TCR was sampled from a male donor with early-stage non-small cell lung cancer. The CDR3 spells CASTDGSGAVYEQYF. The CDR3 DNA sequence: TGTGCCAGCACCGACGGGTCGGGCGCCGTCTACGAGCAGTACTTC.